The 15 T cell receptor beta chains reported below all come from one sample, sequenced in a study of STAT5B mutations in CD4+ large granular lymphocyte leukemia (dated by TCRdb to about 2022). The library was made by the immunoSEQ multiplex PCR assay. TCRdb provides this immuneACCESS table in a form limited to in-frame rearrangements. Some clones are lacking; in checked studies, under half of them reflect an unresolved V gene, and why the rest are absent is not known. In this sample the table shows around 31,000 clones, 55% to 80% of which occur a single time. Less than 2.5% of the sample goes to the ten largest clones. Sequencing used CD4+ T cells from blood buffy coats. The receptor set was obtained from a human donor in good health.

CDR3 sequence: CASSSPGGAANTIYF. The CDR3 DNA reads TGTGCCAGCAGCTCCCCAGGGGGGGCTGCAAACACCATATATTTT. The chain employs TRBV7-8 and TRBJ1-3, with TRBD1 matching over 7 bases. The CDR3 extends over 15 amino acids. CDR1 SGHVS and CDR2 FQNEAQ come from the germline V gene. Trimming at V came to 4 bases and at J to 6 bases, leaving 9 bases not matched to a gene.

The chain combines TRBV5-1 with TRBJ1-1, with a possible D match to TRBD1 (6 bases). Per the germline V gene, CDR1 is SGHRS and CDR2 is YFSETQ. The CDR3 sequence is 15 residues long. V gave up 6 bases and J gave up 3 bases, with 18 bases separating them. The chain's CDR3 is CASIRRGAGDTEAFF. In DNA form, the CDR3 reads TGCGCCAGCATCAGGAGGGGGGCAGGGGACACTGAAGCTTTCTTT.

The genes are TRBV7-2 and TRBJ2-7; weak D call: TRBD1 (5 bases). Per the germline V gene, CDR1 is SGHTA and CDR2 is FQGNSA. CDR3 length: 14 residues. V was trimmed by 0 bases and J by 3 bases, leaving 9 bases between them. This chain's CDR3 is CASSLAGRDYEQYF. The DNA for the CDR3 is TGTGCCAGCAGCTTAGCGGGCAGGGACTACGAGCAGTACTTC.

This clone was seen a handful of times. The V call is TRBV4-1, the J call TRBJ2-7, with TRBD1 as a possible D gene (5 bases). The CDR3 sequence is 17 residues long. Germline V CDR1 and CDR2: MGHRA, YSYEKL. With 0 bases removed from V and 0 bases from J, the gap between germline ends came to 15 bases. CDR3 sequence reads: CASSQEPPDTSSYEQYF. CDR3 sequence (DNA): TGCGCCAGCAGCCAAGAGCCCCCGGACACCAGCTCCTACGAGCAGTACTTC.

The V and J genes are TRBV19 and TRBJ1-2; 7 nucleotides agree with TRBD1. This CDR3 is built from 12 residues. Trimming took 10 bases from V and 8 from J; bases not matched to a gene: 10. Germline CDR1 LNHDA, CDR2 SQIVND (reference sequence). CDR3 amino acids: CATQDRASGYTF. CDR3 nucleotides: TGTGCCACCCAAGACAGGGCCAGCGGCTACACCTTC. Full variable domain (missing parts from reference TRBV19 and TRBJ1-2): DGGITQSPKYLFRKEGQNVTLSCEQNLNHDAMYWYRQDPGQGLRLIYYSQIVNDFQKGDIAEGYSVSREKKESFPLTVTSAQKNPTAFYLCATQDRASGYTFGSGTRLTVV.

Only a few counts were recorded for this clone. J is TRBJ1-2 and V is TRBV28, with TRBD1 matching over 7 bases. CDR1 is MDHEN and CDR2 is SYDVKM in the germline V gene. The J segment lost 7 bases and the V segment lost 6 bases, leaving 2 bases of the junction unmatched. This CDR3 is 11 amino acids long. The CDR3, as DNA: TGTGCCAGCAGACAGGGGAGTGGCTACACCTTC. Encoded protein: CASRQGSGYTF.

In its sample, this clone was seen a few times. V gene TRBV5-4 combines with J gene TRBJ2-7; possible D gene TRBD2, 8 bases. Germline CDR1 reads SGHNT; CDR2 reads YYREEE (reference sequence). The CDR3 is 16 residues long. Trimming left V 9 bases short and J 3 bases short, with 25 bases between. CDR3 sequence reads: CATTRGGTASFYEQYF. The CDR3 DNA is TGTGCCACTACCCGGGGGGGGACAGCAAGTTTCTACGAGCAGTACTTC. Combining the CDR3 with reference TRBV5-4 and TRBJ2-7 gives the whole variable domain ETGVTQSPTHLIKTRGQQVTLRCSSQSGHNTVSWYQQALGQGPQFIFQYYREEENGRGNFPPRFSGLQFPNYSSELNVNALELDDSALYLCATTRGGTASFYEQYFGPGTRLTVT.

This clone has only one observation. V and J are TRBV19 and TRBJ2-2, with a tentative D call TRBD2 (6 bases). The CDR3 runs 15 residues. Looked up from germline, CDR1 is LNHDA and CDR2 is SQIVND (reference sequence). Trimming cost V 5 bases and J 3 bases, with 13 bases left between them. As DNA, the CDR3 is TGTGCCAGTAGTCCACGGGACTGGTACACCGGGGAGCTGTTTTTT. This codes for CASSPRDWYTGELFF.

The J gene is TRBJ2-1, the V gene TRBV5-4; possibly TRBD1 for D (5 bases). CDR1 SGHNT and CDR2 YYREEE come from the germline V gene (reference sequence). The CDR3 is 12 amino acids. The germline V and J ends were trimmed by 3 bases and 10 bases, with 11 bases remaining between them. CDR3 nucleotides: TGTGCCAGCAGCTCCCAGGGTGGGGAGCAGTTCTTC. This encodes CASSSQGGEQFF.

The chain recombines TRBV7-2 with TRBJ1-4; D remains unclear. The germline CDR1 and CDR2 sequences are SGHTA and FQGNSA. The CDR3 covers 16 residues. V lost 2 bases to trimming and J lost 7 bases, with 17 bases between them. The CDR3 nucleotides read TGTGCCAGCAGCTTAACTAGGTCGTCGGCTACTGAAAAACTGTTTTTT. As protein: CASSLTRSSATEKLFF.

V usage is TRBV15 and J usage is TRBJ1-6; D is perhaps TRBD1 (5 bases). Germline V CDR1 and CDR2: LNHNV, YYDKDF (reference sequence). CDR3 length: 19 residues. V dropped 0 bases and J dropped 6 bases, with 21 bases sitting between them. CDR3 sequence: CATSRDRRGRGEPNSPLHF. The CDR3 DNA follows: TGTGCCACCAGCAGAGATCGGCGAGGTCGGGGGGAACCTAATTCACCCCTCCACTTT.

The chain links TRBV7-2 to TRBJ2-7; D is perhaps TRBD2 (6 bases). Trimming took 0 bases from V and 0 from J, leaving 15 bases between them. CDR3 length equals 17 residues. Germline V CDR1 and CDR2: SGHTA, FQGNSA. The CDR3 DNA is TGTGCCAGCAGCTTAGCCCAGGGCGGGGCGACCTCCTACGAGCAGTACTTC. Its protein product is CASSLAQGGATSYEQYF.

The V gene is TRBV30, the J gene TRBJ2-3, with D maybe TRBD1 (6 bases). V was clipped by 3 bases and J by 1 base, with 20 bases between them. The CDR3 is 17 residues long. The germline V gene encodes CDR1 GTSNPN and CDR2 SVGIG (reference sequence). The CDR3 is CAWSLLRGSWGTDTQYF. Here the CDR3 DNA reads TGTGCCTGGAGCCTTCTAAGGGGGTCTTGGGGCACAGATACGCAGTATTTT.

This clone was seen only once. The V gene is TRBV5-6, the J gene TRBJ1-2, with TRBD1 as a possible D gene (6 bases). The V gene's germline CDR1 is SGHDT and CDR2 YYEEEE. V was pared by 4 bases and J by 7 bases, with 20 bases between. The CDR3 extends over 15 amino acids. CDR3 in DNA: TGTGCCAGCAGCCCGGACAGCGAAGCATTGGGTGGCTACACCTTC. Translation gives CASSPDSEALGGYTF.

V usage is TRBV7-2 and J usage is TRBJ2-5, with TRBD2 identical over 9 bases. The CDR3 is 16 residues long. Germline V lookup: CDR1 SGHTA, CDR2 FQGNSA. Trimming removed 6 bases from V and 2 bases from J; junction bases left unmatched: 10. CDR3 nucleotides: TGTGCCAGCAGGGCGGGGCTAGCGGGGACACAAGAGACCCAGTACTTC. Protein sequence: CASRAGLAGTQETQYF.